The source of this T cell receptor beta chain is a study of beta chain features in type 1 diabetes. Whole-study findings and limits: Resolution of whether HLA type affects TCRB rearrangement was not achieved here. Insertions at VDJ junctions were less frequent in type 1 diabetes patients. These patients also deleted more nucleotides at the same junctions.

Expressed TCRB transcripts were sequenced because the isolated RNA had all been reverse transcribed beforehand. The protocol was immunoSEQ multiplex PCR, while the TCRdb copy is restricted to in-frame clones and leaves out a portion. The table has 600,000 to 650,000 clones, roughly a sixth seen once. Notes on this clone: What it binds is not known.

The CDR3 length is 16 residues. Trimming left V 2 bases short and J 0 bases short, with 13 bases between. The germline CDR1 and CDR2 sequences are MGHRA and YSYEKL. The chain is built from TRBV4-1 and TRBJ1-2; D is ambiguous. Sample: naive CD4+ T cells from blood. The clonotype comes from a young man in good health. The CDR3 DNA follows: TGCGCCAGCAGCCAACCCTCGGCGGGGTCTAACTATGGCTACACCTTC. Residues: CASSQPSAGSNYGYTF.